Listed below are T cell receptor beta chains from one sample, sequenced in a study of blood T cell repertoires in COVID-19. Data came from immunoSEQ multiplex PCR; TCRdb stores just in-frame clones and leaves some out. The sample lists about 100,000 clones, 80% to 90% occurring once. Sequencing was performed on peripheral blood. The receptors were gathered from a human donor in a cohort sampled during active COVID-19. CDR3s include the opening cysteine and the closing phenylalanine or tryptophan. The D gene is left open where the match is weak. The listing skips clone size in some rows; elsewhere it reads once, few, many or a size class.

clone_size: .
j_call: TRBJ2-1
v_call: TRBV7-9
d_call: .
cdr3_nt: TGTGCCAGCAGTTTTGGACAAACCTACAATGAGCAGTTCTTC
cdr3_aa: CASSFGQTYNEQFF

clone_size: .
j_call: TRBJ2-5
v_call: TRBV7-9
d_call: TRBD1
cdr3_nt: TGTGCCAGCAGCTTAGAGGGCTATAGGACAGGGGACTTC
cdr3_aa: CASSLEGYRTGDF

clone_size: .
j_call: TRBJ1-2
v_call: TRBV4-2
d_call: TRBD1
cdr3_nt: TGTGCCAGCAGCCAAGATCCTAGGCCAGGGGGCGCGGAGGGCTACACCTTC
cdr3_aa: CASSQDPRPGGAEGYTF

clone_size: .
j_call: TRBJ2-1
v_call: TRBV6-5
d_call: TRBD2
cdr3_nt: TGTGCCAGCAGTAGGGGACTAGCCCAATTAGTTGAGCAGTTCTTC
cdr3_aa: CASSRGLAQLVEQFF

clone_size: once
j_call: TRBJ1-1
v_call: TRBV5-1
d_call: .
cdr3_nt: TGCGCCAGCAGCTTTATGGACAGGAACACTGAAGCTTTCTTT
cdr3_aa: CASSFMDRNTEAFF

clone_size: .
j_call: TRBJ1-1
v_call: TRBV5-4
d_call: .
cdr3_nt: TGTGCCAGCAGCTACGCAGGGAACACTGAAGCTTTCTTT
cdr3_aa: CASSYAGNTEAFF

clone_size: many
j_call: TRBJ2-3
v_call: TRBV13
d_call: TRBD2
cdr3_nt: TGTGCCAGCAGCTCACAGACTAGCGGGAGGGATACGCAGTATTTT
cdr3_aa: CASSSQTSGRDTQYF

clone_size: .
j_call: TRBJ2-7
v_call: TRBV9
d_call: .
cdr3_nt: TGTGCCAGCAGCGAGGGGGCGAGCGGGTCCTACGAGCAGTACTTC
cdr3_aa: CASSEGASGSYEQYF

clone_size: .
j_call: TRBJ2-1
v_call: TRBV7-2
d_call: TRBD1
cdr3_nt: TGTGCCAGCAGCGCCCGACAGGGAATGGCCGGAAATGAGCAGTTCTTC
cdr3_aa: CASSARQGMAGNEQFF

clone_size: .
j_call: TRBJ2-3
v_call: TRBV24-1
d_call: TRBD2
cdr3_nt: TGTGCCACCAGTGACGCGCGACTAGCGGGTTATACAGATACGCAGTATTTT
cdr3_aa: CATSDARLAGYTDTQYF

clone_size: many
j_call: TRBJ2-3
v_call: TRBV18
d_call: TRBD2
cdr3_nt: TGTGCCAGCTCTTCCGGACTAGCGGGAGCAGATACGCAGTATTTT
cdr3_aa: CASSSGLAGADTQYF

clone_size: .
j_call: TRBJ1-5
v_call: TRBV27
d_call: TRBD1
cdr3_nt: TGTGCCAGCAGTTGGACAGGGAATCAGCCCCAGCATTTT
cdr3_aa: CASSWTGNQPQHF

clone_size: once
j_call: TRBJ1-5
v_call: TRBV6-2/TRBV6-3
d_call: .
cdr3_nt: TGTGCCAGCAGTTCCCCGGATCAGCCCCAGCATTTT
cdr3_aa: CASSSPDQPQHF

clone_size: .
j_call: TRBJ2-3
v_call: TRBV30
d_call: .
cdr3_nt: TGTGCCTGGAGTGTGAGAACAGATACGCAGTATTTT
cdr3_aa: CAWSVRTDTQYF

clone_size: .
j_call: TRBJ1-1
v_call: TRBV7-2
d_call: TRBD1
cdr3_nt: TGTGCCAGCAGCTATCAGGACAGGGAGAACACTGAAGCTTTCTTT
cdr3_aa: CASSYQDRENTEAFF

clone_size: .
j_call: TRBJ2-7
v_call: TRBV5-1
d_call: TRBD1
cdr3_nt: TGCGCCAGCGGCTCCGGGGCGACAGGGACAGGGGAGCAGTACTTC
cdr3_aa: CASGSGATGTGEQYF

clone_size: .
j_call: TRBJ2-7
v_call: TRBV6-1
d_call: .
cdr3_nt: TGTGCCAGCAGTGAAGGAGGATACGAGCAGTACTTC
cdr3_aa: CASSEGGYEQYF

clone_size: .
j_call: TRBJ1-2
v_call: TRBV30
d_call: .
cdr3_nt: TGTGCCTACGACACAGAGGGTTACGGCTACACCTTC
cdr3_aa: CAYDTEGYGYTF

clone_size: .
j_call: TRBJ2-4
v_call: TRBV27
d_call: .
cdr3_nt: TGTGCCAGCACCCCTTTAGGGTCGGGAGCGGGAGCCAAAAACATTCAGTACTTC
cdr3_aa: CASTPLGSGAGAKNIQYF

clone_size: .
j_call: TRBJ2-2
v_call: TRBV6-1
d_call: TRBD2
cdr3_nt: TGTGCCGGCAGTGAACTGTCTAGCGGGAGTTGGGTCACCGGGGAGCTGTTTTTT
cdr3_aa: CAGSELSSGSWVTGELFF

clone_size: .
j_call: TRBJ1-5
v_call: TRBV19
d_call: .
cdr3_nt: TGTGCCAGTAGTATTGGTGCGGGGTACAATCAGCCCCAGCATTTT
cdr3_aa: CASSIGAGYNQPQHF

clone_size: .
j_call: TRBJ1-5
v_call: TRBV28
d_call: .
cdr3_nt: TGTGCCAGCAGCCCCCCGACGGGGGGTCAGCCCCAGCATTTT
cdr3_aa: CASSPPTGGQPQHF

clone_size: few
j_call: TRBJ2-1
v_call: TRBV6-1
d_call: .
cdr3_nt: TGTGCCAGCAGTGAAGCGGGAGGCACGTACAATGAGCAGTTCTTC
cdr3_aa: CASSEAGGTYNEQFF

clone_size: .
j_call: TRBJ2-7
v_call: TRBV14
d_call: .
cdr3_nt: TGTGCCAGCAGCCAAGAGCAGTTCCGGGACGAGCAGTACTTC
cdr3_aa: CASSQEQFRDEQYF

clone_size: .
j_call: TRBJ2-5
v_call: TRBV6-6
d_call: .
cdr3_nt: TGTGCCAGCAGCTCCGGTGGAGAGACCCAGTACTTC
cdr3_aa: CASSSGGETQYF

clone_size: .
j_call: TRBJ2-7
v_call: TRBV21-1
d_call: .
cdr3_nt: TGTGCCAGCAGCCGGGGAGTTCCCTCAGCTAAATCCTACGAGCAGTACTTC
cdr3_aa: CASSRGVPSAKSYEQYF

clone_size: .
j_call: TRBJ1-2
v_call: TRBV28
d_call: .
cdr3_nt: TGTGCCAGCAATTCGGCCCGCCGGGCTAACTATGGCTACACCTTC
cdr3_aa: CASNSARRANYGYTF